These 16 T cell receptor beta chains share one sample of origin, sequenced in a study of PD-L1 blockade in urothelial cancer. Time point indicated: pretreatment peripheral blood. Profiled with immunoSEQ multiplex PCR; TCRdb holds only in-frame clones, not every one. The sample has about 87,000 clones, about four fifths seen once. This material consisted of PBMCs, taken around atezolizumab (anti-PD-L1) treatment. These receptors were taken from a man in his sixties with urothelial cancer.

A single count supports this clone. This chain uses TRBV19 with TRBJ2-2; 8 bases agree with TRBD1. Germline-derived CDR1 and CDR2 are LNHDA and SQIVND (reference sequence). After removal of 4 bases from V and 8 bases from J, the junction contained 12 bases not matched to a gene. The CDR3 contains 16 residues. The CDR3 here is CASSSQPGGLKGELFF. DNA for the CDR3: TGTGCCAGTAGTAGCCAACCAGGGGGCCTAAAAGGGGAGCTGTTTTTT.

The rearrangement links TRBV18 to TRBJ1-3; possibly TRBD1 for D (5 bases). Trimming took off 0 bases at V and 4 bases at J, with 10 bases between the two ends. CDR3 length: 15 residues. Germline V lookup: CDR1 KGHSH, CDR2 LQKENI. The CDR3 DNA follows: TGTGCCAGCTCACCACCGGGGCAGACAGGAAACACCATATATTTT. Translation: CASSPPGQTGNTIYF.

For the CDR3, the DNA is TGTGCCAGCAGCGTATTCGGGGGGGAGAACAATGAGCAGTTCTTC. Protein product: CASSVFGGENNEQFF. This sequence joins TRBV9 and TRBJ2-1; TRBD2 matches 8 bases. The CDR3 has 15 residues. The ends lost 1 base at V and 5 bases at J; junction bases unmatched: 5. CDR1 and CDR2 from the germline V gene are SGDLS and YYNGEE.

The V gene is TRBV19, the J gene TRBJ2-3; maybe TRBD1 (6 bases). The ends were cut back, 3 bases at V and 1 base at J, with 14 bases in the middle. Germline V gene sequence: CDR1 LNHDA, CDR2 SQIVND (reference sequence). The CDR3 covers 16 residues. The CDR3 DNA sequence: TGTGCCAGTAGTATTACAGGACAGAGGCGCACAGATACGCAGTATTTT. Translation: CASSITGQRRTDTQYF.

The V and J genes are TRBV18 and TRBJ1-2; TRBD1 matches 9 bases. CDR1 and CDR2 from the germline V gene are KGHSH and LQKENI. The ends lost 5 bases at V and 8 bases at J; junction bases unmatched: 15. The CDR3 extends over 16 amino acids. CDR3 amino acids: CASSSLTGQGLGGYTF. CDR3 bases: TGTGCCAGCTCATCATTGACGGGACAGGGATTAGGGGGCTACACCTTC.

The chain employs TRBV5-1 and TRBJ2-5, with D tentatively TRBD1 (6 bases). Trimming took off 1 base at V and 4 bases at J, with 17 bases between the two ends. This CDR3 region has 16 residues. Germline V lookup: CDR1 SGHRS, CDR2 YFSETQ. The CDR3 loop reads CASSLSGGGAGETQYF. The CDR3 DNA reads as TGCGCCAGCAGCTTGTCGGGTGGGGGCGCGGGAGAGACCCAGTACTTC.

The gene calls are TRBV30 and TRBJ1-2, with D hard to call. The germline V and J ends were trimmed by 0 bases and 7 bases, with 6 bases remaining between them. The CDR3 is 11 residues long. Germline lookup yields CDR1 GTSNPN and CDR2 SVGIG (reference sequence). Here the CDR3 DNA reads TGTGCCTGGAGTGTAAGAGGTGGCTACACCTTC. It codes for CAWSVRGGYTF.

The J gene is TRBJ2-6, the V gene TRBV4-3; a weak D match, TRBD2 (5 bases). CDR1 and CDR2 (germline): LGHNA, YSLEER. The CDR3 loop spans 19 amino acids. The V end lost 0 bases, the J end lost 2 bases, and 17 bases lay between the germline ends. CDR3 loop: CASSQDIGVYGAGANVLTF. The CDR3 nucleotides read TGCGCCAGCAGCCAAGATATTGGGGTATACGGGGCTGGGGCCAACGTCCTGACTTTC.

The V and J genes are TRBV5-6 and TRBJ1-4; D call uncertain. This CDR3 region has 16 residues. The germline CDR1 and CDR2 sequences are SGHDT and YYEEEE. Trimming stripped 1 base from V and 4 bases from J, with 14 bases between. The CDR3 DNA reads as TGTGCCAGCAGCTTGCCGACACCCTCCCGTAATGAAAAACTGTTTTTT. This gives the protein CASSLPTPSRNEKLFF.

The V call is TRBV5-5, the J call TRBJ1-2, with 7 nucleotides matching TRBD1. The V gene end was trimmed by 3 bases and the J gene end by 4 bases; junction bases not matched to a gene: 9. Looked up from germline, CDR1 is SGHKS and CDR2 is YYEKEE (reference sequence). CDR3 length equals 15 residues. In nucleotides, the CDR3 is TGTGCCAGCAGCTACACGACAGGGATTAGCTATGGCTACACCTTC. This sequence encodes CASSYTTGISYGYTF.

This clone was picked up a small number of times. The chain employs TRBV10-3 and TRBJ1-6; D may be TRBD1 (6 bases). In germline, CDR1 is ENHRY, CDR2 SYGVKD. This CDR3 is 15 amino acids long. Trimming removed 10 bases at V and 7 bases at J, with 20 bases between. The CDR3 DNA sequence: TGTGCCACTGGTACAGGGCCCTCGGGAAATTCACCCCTCCACTTT. Translating gives CATGTGPSGNSPLHF.

The V call is TRBV5-4, the J call TRBJ2-7; 10 positions agree with TRBD1. Losses at the gene ends were 4 bases for V and 4 bases for J; bases not matched to a gene: 8. There are 15 residues in the CDR3. Germline CDR1 is SGHNT and CDR2 is YYREEE (reference sequence). Written as DNA, the CDR3 is TGTGCCAGCAGCCCGACAGGGGGCGCATCATACGAGCAGTACTTC. Translated, it gives CASSPTGGASYEQYF.

The chain is built from TRBV27 and TRBJ2-7; D unclear. Germline V lookup: CDR1 MNHEY, CDR2 SMNVEV (reference sequence). Trimming shortened V by 10 bases and J by 7 bases, and 23 bases separated the two germline ends. The CDR3 has 14 amino acids. CDR3 region: CATSRVPRGTEQYF. CDR3 DNA sequence: TGTGCCACCTCCCGGGTCCCCCGAGGAACGGAGCAGTACTTC.

The rearrangement uses TRBV5-1 and TRBJ1-1; D perhaps matches TRBD1 (6 bases). This CDR3 spans 14 amino acids. V was cut by 4 bases and J by 0 bases, with 10 bases left in between. CDR1 is SGHRS and CDR2 is YFSETQ in the germline V gene. This CDR3 reads CASSPRDMNTEAFF. CDR3 nucleotides: TGCGCCAGCAGCCCCCGGGACATGAACACTGAAGCTTTCTTT. The full variable domain, with the rest looked up from reference TRBV5-1 and TRBJ1-1, is KAGVTQTPRYLIKTRGQQVTLSCSPISGHRSVSWYQQTPGQGLQFLFEYFSETQRNKGNFPGRFSGRQFSNSRSEMNVSTLELGDSALYLCASSPRDMNTEAFFGQGTRLTVV.

The CDR3 loop reads CASVRGGDTQYF. Written as DNA, the CDR3 is TGTGCCAGCGTCAGGGGCGGAGATACGCAGTATTTT. This chain joins TRBV5-8 and TRBJ2-3, with a tentative D call TRBD1 (6 bases). Per germline, CDR1 SGHTS and CDR2 YDEGEE. The CDR3 spans 12 residues. V was clipped by 7 bases and J by 5 bases, with 11 bases between them.

The chain recombines TRBV5-1 with TRBJ2-2, with TRBD2 matching 7 bases. Germline values: CDR1 SGHRS, CDR2 YFSETQ. The CDR3 extends over 17 amino acids. Trimming took 4 bases from V and 6 from J; bases not matched to a gene: 15. The CDR3 is CASSLLAGPNRAGELFF. The DNA for the CDR3 is TGCGCCAGCAGCCTGTTAGCGGGCCCGAATCGTGCCGGGGAGCTGTTTTTT. Full variable domain (outside the CDR3, taken from reference TRBV5-1 and TRBJ2-2): KAGVTQTPRYLIKTRGQQVTLSCSPISGHRSVSWYQQTPGQGLQFLFEYFSETQRNKGNFPGRFSGRQFSNSRSEMNVSTLELGDSALYLCASSLLAGPNRAGELFFGEGSRLTVL.